This T cell receptor beta chain was recovered during a study of T cell repertoires in cytomegalovirus infection. At the level of the study: Carrying CMV and the relevant HLA type showed in public TCR beta signatures. Study-wide findings and caveats: CMV-specific TCR beta clonotypes restricted by HLA-C were the ones dominating the ex vivo response. Summed frequency of shared TCR beta families picked out CMV carriers who also had the relevant HLA.

This clonotype showed up just a few times. The antigen is unknown. TCRdb analysed the reads with MiXCR anew, one entry per CDR3 protein. The sample includes about 260,000 distinct CDR3 sequences, 9.1% seen only once; the top ten take more than 13%. The CDR3 is 14 amino acids. CDR1 and CDR2 from the germline V gene are DFQATT and SNEGSKA (reference sequence). Germline trimming cut 5 bases from V and 5 bases from J; bases unmatched to any gene: 6. This clonotype was obtained from a human donor in good health (CMV status not recorded). Some clones in this sample may be carry-over from other donors' samples. The chain carries TRBV20-1 and TRBJ2-5, with 12 bases aligning to TRBD2. Sequenced: PBMCs. The CDR3 spells CSAGRLAGEETQYF. CDR3 in DNA: TGCAGTGCTGGGAGACTAGCGGGGGAGGAGACCCAGTACTTC.